The sequence of this T cell receptor (beta chain) was determined in a study of cytomegalovirus exposure and HLA in healthy donors. The ends were cut back, 4 bases at V and 0 bases at J, with 15 bases in the middle. CDR3 length: 16 residues. Per the germline V gene, CDR1 is MNHEY and CDR2 is SVGAGI. The primer mix had 60 Vbeta and 13 Jbeta primers. Using immunoSEQ multiplex PCR, the repertoire was profiled, and TCRdb retains in-frame clones only, with some absent. In the table there are 150,000 to 200,000 clones, around 87% of which are singletons. The TCR sequence derives from a woman aged 18 to 35 in good health and CMV-seronegative. The rearrangement links TRBV6-5 to TRBJ1-1; D not resolved. Sequencing used PBMCs. CDR3 sequence (DNA): TGTGCCAGCAGTTCCGGATGGGCTTTGATGAACACTGAAGCTTTCTTT. Translation: CASSSGWALMNTEAFF.